The 2 T cell receptor beta chains given below trace back to one sample, sequenced in a study of T cell clonality in common variable immunodeficiency. The method was immunoSEQ multiplex PCR; TCRdb's version includes in-frame clones alone and lacks a portion of them. Listed for the sample are some 50,000 clones, none seen a single time. Sequenced input: peripheral blood mononuclear cells. The receptors originated from a person aged 18 to 75 in good health.

This clone occurred many times. The read gets to within 3 residues of the CDR3 end, and the germline J gene fills in the rest. This chain joins TRBV20-1 and TRBJ2-5; D may be TRBD1 (6 bases). V lost 1 base and J 5 bases, leaving 11 bases between the germline ends. CDR3 size: 13 residues. Per the germline V gene, CDR1 is DFQATT and CDR2 is SNEGSKA (reference sequence). CDR3 sequence reads: CSARVTGSETQYF. The sequenced part of the CDR3 DNA is TGCAGTGCTAGAGTGACAGGTTCGGAGACC.

This clone appeared many times. The read ends 3 residues before the CDR3 terminus; that terminus is restored from the germline J gene. V and J are TRBV10-1 and TRBJ1-1; 7 nucleotides match TRBD1. The germline V gene has CDR1 WNHNN and CDR2 SYGVQD (reference sequence). The CDR3 has 16 amino acids. The trim removed 0 bases at V and 1 base at J, leaving 5 bases unmatched. The chain's CDR3 is CASSESGQAENTEAFF. The covered CDR3 bases are TGCGCCAGCAGTGAGTCAGGACAGGCCGAGAACACTGAA.